This paragraph covers one T cell receptor beta chain sequence. Trimming removed 1 base at V and 5 bases at J, with 7 bases between. CDR3 length: 13 residues. The germline V gene has CDR1 LNHDA and CDR2 SQIVND (reference sequence). Method: immunoSEQ multiplex PCR; TCRdb's copy keeps in-frame clones and lacks some. The sample gives 350,000 to 550,000 clones, roughly 85% of which show up once; roughly 1.8% is in the top ten. These data are taken from a study of blood T cell repertoires in COVID-19. Allocation to cohorts depended on clinical history reported by the participants. Sequenced: PBMCs or T cells enriched from blood (not recorded which). The TCR originated in a woman between 18 and 29 years old with acute COVID-19. This chain joins TRBV19 and TRBJ2-3; the D gene is possibly TRBD2 (5 bases). The CDR3 region is CASSIGGGDTQYF. The CDR3 region has the DNA TGTGCCAGTAGTATAGGAGGAGGAGATACGCAGTATTTT.